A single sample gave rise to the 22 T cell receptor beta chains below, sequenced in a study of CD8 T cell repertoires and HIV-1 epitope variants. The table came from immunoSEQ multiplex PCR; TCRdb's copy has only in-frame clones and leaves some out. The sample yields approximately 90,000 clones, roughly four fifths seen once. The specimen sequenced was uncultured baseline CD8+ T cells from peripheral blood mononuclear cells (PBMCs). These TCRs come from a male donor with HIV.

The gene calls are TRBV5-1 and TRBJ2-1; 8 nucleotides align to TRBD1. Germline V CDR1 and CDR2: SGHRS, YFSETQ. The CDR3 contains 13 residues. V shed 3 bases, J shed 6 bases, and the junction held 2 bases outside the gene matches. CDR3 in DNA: TGCGCCAGCAGCTACACAGGGGGCAATGAGCAGTTCTTC. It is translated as CASSYTGGNEQFF.

CDR3 in DNA: TGTGCCAGCAGCCTAAGAGACTTCCCCTACGAGCAGTACTTC. As protein: CASSLRDFPYEQYF. The chain combines TRBV9 with TRBJ2-7; D is unclear. This CDR3 has 14 amino acids. With 4 bases removed from V and 2 bases from J, the gap between germline ends came to 13 bases. Germline V gives CDR1 SGDLS, CDR2 YYNGEE.

CDR3 bases: TGTGCCAGCAAGGGACCGGAGAGGGGGACCCAGTACTTC. Its protein is CASKGPERGTQYF. J is TRBJ2-5 and V is TRBV25-1; D tentatively fits TRBD1 or TRBD2 (5 bases each). The CDR3 has 13 amino acids. The germline V gene has CDR1 MGHDK and CDR2 SYGVNS. Trimming pared 7 bases from V and 7 bases from J, leaving 16 bases between.

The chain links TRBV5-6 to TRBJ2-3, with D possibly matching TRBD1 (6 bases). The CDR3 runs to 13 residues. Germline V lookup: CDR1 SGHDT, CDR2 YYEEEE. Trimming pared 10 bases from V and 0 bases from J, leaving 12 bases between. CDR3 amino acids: CAVHRESTDTQYF. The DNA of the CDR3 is TGTGCCGTACACAGGGAAAGCACAGATACGCAGTATTTT. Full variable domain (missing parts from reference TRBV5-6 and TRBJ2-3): DAGVTQSPTHLIKTRGQQVTLRCSPKSGHDTVSWYQQALGQGPQFIFQYYEEEERQRGNFPDRFSGHQFPNYSSELNVNALLLGDSALYLCAVHRESTDTQYFGPGTRLTVL.

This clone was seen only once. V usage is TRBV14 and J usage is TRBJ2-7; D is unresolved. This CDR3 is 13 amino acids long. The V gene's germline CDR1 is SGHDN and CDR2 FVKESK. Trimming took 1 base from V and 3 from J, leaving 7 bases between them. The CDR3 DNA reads TGTGCCAGCAGCCAAGCCACGGGCTACGAGCAGTACTTC. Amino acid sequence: CASSQATGYEQYF.

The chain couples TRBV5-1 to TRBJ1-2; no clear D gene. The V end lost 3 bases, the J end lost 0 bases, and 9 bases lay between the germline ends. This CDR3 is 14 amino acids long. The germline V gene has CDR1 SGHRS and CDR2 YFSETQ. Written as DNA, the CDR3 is TGCGCCAGCAGCTCGACGGACTCTAACTATGGCTACACCTTC. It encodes CASSSTDSNYGYTF.

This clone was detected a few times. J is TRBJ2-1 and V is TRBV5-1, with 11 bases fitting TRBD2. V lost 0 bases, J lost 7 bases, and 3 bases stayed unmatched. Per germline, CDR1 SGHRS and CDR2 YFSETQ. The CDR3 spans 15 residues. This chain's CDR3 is CASSLEASGGNEQFF. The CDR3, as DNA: TGCGCCAGCAGCTTGGAGGCTAGCGGGGGGAATGAGCAGTTCTTC.

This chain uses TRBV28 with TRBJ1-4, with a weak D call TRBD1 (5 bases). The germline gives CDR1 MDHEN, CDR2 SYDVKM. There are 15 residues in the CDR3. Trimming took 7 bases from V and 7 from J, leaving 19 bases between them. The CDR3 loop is CASTSRAGMSEKLFF. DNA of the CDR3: TGTGCCAGCACCTCAAGGGCAGGGATGAGTGAAAAACTGTTTTTT.

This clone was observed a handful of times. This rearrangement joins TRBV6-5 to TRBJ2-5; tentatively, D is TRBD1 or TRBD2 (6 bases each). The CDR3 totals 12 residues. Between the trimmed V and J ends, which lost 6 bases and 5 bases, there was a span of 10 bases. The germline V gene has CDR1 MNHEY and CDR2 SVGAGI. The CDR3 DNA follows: TGTGCCAGCAGGGAGGGGGTGGAGACCCAGTACTTC. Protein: CASREGVETQYF.

The CDR3: CASIAGGSNQPQHF. The DNA for the CDR3 is TGTGCCAGTATCGCCGGGGGCTCTAATCAGCCCCAGCATTTT. The chain recombines TRBV19 with TRBJ1-5; the D gene is possibly TRBD1 (6 bases). Looked up from germline, CDR1 is LNHDA and CDR2 is SQIVND (reference sequence). There are 14 residues in the CDR3. Between the trimmed V and J ends, which lost 7 bases and 4 bases, there was a span of 14 bases.

In DNA form, the CDR3 reads TGTGCCAGCAGCCAATCAGGTTCCAATCAGCCCCAGCATTTT. It encodes CASSQSGSNQPQHF. V gene TRBV16 combines with J gene TRBJ1-5, with unresolved D. CDR3 length equals 14 residues. V was clipped by 0 bases and J by 3 bases, with 6 bases between them. CDR1 KGHSY and CDR2 FQNENV come from the germline V gene. Together with reference TRBV16 and TRBJ1-5, the CDR3 gives the full variable domain: GEEVAQTPKHLVRGEGQKAKLYCAPIKGHSYVFWYQQVLKNEFKFLISFQNENVFDETGMPKERFSAKCLPNSPCSLEIQATKLEDSAVYFCASSQSGSNQPQHFGDGTRLSIL.

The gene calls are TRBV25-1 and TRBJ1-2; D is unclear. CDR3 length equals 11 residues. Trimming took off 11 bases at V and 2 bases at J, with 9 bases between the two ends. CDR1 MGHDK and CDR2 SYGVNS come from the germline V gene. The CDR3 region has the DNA TGTGCCGGGGAGGGCAACTATGGCTACACCTTC. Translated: CAGEGNYGYTF.

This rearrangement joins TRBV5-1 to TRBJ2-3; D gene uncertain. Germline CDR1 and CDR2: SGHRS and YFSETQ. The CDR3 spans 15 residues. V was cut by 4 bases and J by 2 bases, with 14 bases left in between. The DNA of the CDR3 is TGCGCCAGCAGCCCCGGAGCACCGGTCACAGATACGCAGTATTTT. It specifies CASSPGAPVTDTQYF.

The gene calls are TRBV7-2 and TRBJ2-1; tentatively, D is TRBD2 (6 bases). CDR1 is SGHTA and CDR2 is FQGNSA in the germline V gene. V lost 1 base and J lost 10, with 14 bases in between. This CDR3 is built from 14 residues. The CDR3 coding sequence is TGTGCCAGCAGCTTAGTCCCTAGCGCGGGGGAGCAGTTCTTC. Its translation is CASSLVPSAGEQFF.

DNA of the CDR3: TGTGCCAGCAGCCCGGCGACTGGGTGGGAGACCCAGTACTTC. Its translation: CASSPATGWETQYF. This sequence joins TRBV5-6 and TRBJ2-5; D is undetermined. Looked up from germline, CDR1 is SGHDT and CDR2 is YYEEEE. The V end was cut by 4 bases, the J end by 5 bases, with 15 bases between. The CDR3 spans 14 residues.

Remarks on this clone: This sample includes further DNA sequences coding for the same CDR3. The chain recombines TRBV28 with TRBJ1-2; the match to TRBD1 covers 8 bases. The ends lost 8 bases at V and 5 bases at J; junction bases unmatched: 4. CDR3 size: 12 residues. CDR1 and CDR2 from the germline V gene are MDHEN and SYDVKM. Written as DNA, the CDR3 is TGTGCCAGCTCGACAGGGGAGTATGGCTACACCTTC. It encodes CASSTGEYGYTF.

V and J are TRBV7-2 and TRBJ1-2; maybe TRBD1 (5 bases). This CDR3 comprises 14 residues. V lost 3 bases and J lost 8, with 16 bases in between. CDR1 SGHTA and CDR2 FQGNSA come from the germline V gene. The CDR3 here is CASSFSPGTPGYTF. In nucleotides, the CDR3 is TGTGCCAGCAGCTTCTCGCCGGGGACGCCGGGCTACACCTTC.

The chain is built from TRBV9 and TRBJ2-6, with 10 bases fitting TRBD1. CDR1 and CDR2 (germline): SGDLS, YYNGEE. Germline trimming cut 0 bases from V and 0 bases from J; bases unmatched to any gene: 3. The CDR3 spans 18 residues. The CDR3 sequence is CASSVGGTGDSGANVLTF. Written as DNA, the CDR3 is TGTGCCAGCAGCGTAGGAGGGACAGGGGACTCTGGGGCCAACGTCCTGACTTTC.

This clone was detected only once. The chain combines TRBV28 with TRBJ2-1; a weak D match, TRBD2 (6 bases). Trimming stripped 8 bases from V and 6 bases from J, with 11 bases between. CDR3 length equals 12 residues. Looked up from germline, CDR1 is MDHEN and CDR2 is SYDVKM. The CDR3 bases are TGTGCCAGCCAGGCGGGACCCAATGAGCAGTTCTTC. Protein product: CASQAGPNEQFF.

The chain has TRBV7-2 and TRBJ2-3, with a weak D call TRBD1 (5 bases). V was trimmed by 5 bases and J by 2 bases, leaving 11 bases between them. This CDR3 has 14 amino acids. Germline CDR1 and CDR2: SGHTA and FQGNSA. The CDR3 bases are TGTGCCAGCAGCGTGCAGGGTGACACAGATACGCAGTATTTT. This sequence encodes CASSVQGDTDTQYF.

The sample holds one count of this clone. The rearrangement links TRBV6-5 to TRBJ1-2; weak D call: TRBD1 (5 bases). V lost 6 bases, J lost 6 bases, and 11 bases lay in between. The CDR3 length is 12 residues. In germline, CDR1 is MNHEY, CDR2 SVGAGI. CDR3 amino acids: CASSTAGNGYTF. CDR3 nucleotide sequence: TGTGCCAGCAGCACTGCAGGGAATGGCTACACCTTC.

The CDR3 DNA reads as TGTGCCAGCAGCTTTGTGCCAGAGAGGTACAATGAGCAGTTCTTC. Encoded protein: CASSFVPERYNEQFF. The genes are TRBV5-4 and TRBJ2-1; no clear D gene. The CDR3 is 15 amino acids. V shed 2 bases and J shed 4 bases, with 13 bases lying between them. Per the germline V gene, CDR1 is SGHNT and CDR2 is YYREEE (reference sequence).